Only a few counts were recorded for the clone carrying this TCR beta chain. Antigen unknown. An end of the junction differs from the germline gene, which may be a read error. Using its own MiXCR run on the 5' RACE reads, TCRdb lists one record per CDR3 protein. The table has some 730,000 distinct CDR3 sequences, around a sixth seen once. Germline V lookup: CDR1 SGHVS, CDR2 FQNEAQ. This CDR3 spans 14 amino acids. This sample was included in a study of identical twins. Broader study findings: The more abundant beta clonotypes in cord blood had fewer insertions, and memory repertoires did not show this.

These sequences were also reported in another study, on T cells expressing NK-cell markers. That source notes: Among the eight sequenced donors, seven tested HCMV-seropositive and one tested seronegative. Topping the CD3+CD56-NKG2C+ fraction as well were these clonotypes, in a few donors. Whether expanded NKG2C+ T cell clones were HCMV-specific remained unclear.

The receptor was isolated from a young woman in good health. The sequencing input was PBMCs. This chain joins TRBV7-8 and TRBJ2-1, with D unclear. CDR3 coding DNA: TGTGCCAGTAGCTCTAAAACTTCCTACAATGAGCAGTTCTTC. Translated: CASSSKTSYNEQFF.